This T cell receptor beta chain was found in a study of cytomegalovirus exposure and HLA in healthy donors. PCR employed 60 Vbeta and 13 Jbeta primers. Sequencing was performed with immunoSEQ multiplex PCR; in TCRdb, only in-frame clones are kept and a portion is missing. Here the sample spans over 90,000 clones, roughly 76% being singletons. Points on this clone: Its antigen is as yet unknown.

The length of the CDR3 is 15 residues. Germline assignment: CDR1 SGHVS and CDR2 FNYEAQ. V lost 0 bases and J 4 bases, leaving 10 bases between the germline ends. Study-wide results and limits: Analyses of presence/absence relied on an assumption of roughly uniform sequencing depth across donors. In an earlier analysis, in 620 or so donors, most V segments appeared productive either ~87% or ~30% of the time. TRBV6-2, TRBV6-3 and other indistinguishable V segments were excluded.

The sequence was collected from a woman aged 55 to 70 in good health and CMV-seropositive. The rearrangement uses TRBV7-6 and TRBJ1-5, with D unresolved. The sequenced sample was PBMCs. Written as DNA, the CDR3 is TGTGCCAGCAGCTTAGCAAACTCATTGAATCAGCCCCAGCATTTT. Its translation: CASSLANSLNQPQHF. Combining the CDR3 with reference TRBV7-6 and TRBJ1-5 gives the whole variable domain GAGVSQSPRYKVTKRGQDVALRCDPISGHVSLYWYRQALGQGPEFLTYFNYEAQQDKSGLPNDRFSAERPEGSISTLTIQRTEQRDSAMYRCASSLANSLNQPQHFGDGTRLSIL.